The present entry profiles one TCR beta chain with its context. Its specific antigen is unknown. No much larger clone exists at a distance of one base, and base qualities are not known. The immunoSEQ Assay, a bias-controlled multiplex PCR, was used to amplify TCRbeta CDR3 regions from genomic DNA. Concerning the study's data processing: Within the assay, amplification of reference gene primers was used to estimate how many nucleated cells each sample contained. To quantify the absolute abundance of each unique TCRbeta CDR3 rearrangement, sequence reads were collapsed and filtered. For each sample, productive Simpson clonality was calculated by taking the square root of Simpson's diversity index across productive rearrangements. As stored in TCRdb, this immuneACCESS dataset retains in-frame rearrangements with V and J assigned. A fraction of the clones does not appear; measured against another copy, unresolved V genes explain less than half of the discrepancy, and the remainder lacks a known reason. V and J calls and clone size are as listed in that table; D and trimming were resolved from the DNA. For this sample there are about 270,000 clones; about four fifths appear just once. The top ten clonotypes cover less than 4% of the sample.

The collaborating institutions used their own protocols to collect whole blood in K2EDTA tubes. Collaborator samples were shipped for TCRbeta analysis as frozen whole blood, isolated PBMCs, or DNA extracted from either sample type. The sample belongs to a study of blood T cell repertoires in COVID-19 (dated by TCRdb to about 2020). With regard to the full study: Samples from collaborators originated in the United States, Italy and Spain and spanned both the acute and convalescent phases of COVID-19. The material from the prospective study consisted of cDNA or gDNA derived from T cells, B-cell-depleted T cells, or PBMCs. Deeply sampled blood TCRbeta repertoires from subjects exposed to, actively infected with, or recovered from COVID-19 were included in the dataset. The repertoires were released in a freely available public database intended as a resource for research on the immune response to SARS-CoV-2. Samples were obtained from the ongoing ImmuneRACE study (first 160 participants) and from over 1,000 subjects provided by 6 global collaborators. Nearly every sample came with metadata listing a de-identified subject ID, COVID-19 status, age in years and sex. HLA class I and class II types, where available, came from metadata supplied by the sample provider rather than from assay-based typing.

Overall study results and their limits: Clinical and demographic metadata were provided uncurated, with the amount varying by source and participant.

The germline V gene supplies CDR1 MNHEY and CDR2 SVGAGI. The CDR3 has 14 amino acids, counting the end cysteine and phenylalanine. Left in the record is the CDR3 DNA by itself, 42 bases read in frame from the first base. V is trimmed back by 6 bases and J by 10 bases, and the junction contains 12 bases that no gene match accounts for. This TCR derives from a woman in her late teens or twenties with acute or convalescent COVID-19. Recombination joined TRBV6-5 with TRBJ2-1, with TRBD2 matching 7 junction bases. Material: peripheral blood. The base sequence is TGTGCCAGCAGGAACCTCGTAGCGGGTGGGGAGCAGTTCTTC. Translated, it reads CASRNLVAGGEQFF.